Detailed here is one T cell receptor beta chain. CDR1 and CDR2 from the germline V gene are WSHSY and SAAADI. The CDR3 extends over 15 amino acids. V was pared by 3 bases and J by 0 bases, with 12 bases between. The record originates from a study of PD-1 and CTLA-4 blockade in melanoma. Clones were read by immunoSEQ multiplex PCR, and TCRdb kept only the in-frame ones, dropping some. The data hold 15,000 to 20,000 clones, with less than 85% observed a single time. The clonotype comes from a human donor with melanoma. Sequences were derived from CD8+ T cells from peripheral blood, sampled from a patient given anti-PD-1 treatment. The rearrangement links TRBV10-2 to TRBJ2-7, with a tentative D call TRBD1 (6 bases). The chain's CDR3 is CASSEPRDTSYEQYF. For the CDR3, the DNA is TGCGCCAGCAGTGAACCTAGGGACACCTCCTACGAGCAGTACTTC.